Listed below are T cell receptor beta chains from one sample, sequenced in a study of blood T cell repertoires in COVID-19. Assay used: immunoSEQ multiplex PCR; TCRdb lists only in-frame clones, some missing. This sample has around 80,000 clones, with more than 65% found just once. The sequenced sample was peripheral blood. These receptors all come from an elderly man with acute or convalescent COVID-19. CDR3s include the opening cysteine and the closing phenylalanine or tryptophan. A D gene is named only where the DNA matches it firmly. Rows give clone size only sometimes, using once, few, many, or a class for an expanded clone.

v_call,clone_size,d_call,cdr3_aa
TRBV7-9,-,-,CASSIGDQALHF
TRBV5-6,-,TRBD2,CASSGASGGRRGTYEQYF
TRBV6-2/TRBV6-3,-,-,CASSYSRARGTEAFF
TRBV5-4,-,TRBD2,CASSLSSGGETQYF
TRBV11-2,-,TRBD2,CASSLEGVGASGHTDTQYF
TRBV29-1,-,TRBD1,CSADRGTEAFF
TRBV11-2,-,-,CASRSAHPGDEQYF
TRBV18,once,TRBD1,CASSPPRDRDEQYF
TRBV5-6,-,TRBD2,CASSRVAGGPREQYF
TRBV3-1/TRBV3-2,once,TRBD1,CASSQTGGREKLFF
TRBV6-5,-,TRBD1,CASSRTGRYQETQYF
TRBV7-6,once,-,CASSLSTLEGNEQFF
TRBV2,-,-,CASSEKGNQPQHF
TRBV6-5,-,TRBD1,CASRVQGAGVGYTF
TRBV14,-,TRBD2,CASSQFSGGAINEQFF
TRBV19,-,-,CASSLEGLGEKLFF
TRBV19,-,TRBD1,CASRYGQDEAFF
TRBV19,-,-,CASTPQWGQPQHF
TRBV19,-,-,CASSNSRGRYGYTF
TRBV7-8,-,-,CASSLGQNDSPLHF
TRBV15,-,-,CATSRGQVEKLFF
TRBV7-2,once,-,CASIPGQNTEAFF
TRBV6-5,medium-sized,TRBD1,CASTQGQGAYTEAFF
TRBV7-3,-,-,CASSLRAGTSTDTQYF
TRBV3-1/TRBV3-2,-,-,CASSQRGTGANVLTF
TRBV7-9,-,-,CASSLRAGDTEAFF
TRBV6-1,-,TRBD1,CASSEMGQSSYEQYF
TRBV6-1,-,-,CASSDAAQNQETQYF
TRBV3-1/TRBV3-2,-,-,CASSNSGGTGNTIYF
TRBV30,-,-,CAWSVGGSSNQPQHF
TRBV27,-,-,CASSPSSGGLYNYGYTF
TRBV6-6,-,-,CASSYSRASLNQPQHF
TRBV27,-,-,CASSRQSSYEQYF
TRBV6-5,-,TRBD1,CASSSRRGGPSYEQYF
TRBV5-8,-,-,CASSLGVSAPETQYF
TRBV6-5,-,TRBD1,CASTYWTGNTEAFF
TRBV4-1,-,TRBD2,CASSQKSIRQRAGADTQYF
TRBV6-5,-,TRBD1,CASSHWTGRGTEAFF
TRBV9,-,-,CASSVVTDFTGELFF
TRBV30,-,TRBD1,CAWSGQGYQPQHF
TRBV3-1/TRBV3-2,-,TRBD1,CASSPRDSLYGYTF
TRBV3-1/TRBV3-2,-,-,CASSQGDSSNYGYTF
TRBV5-1,-,-,CASSSGYTETDTQYF
TRBV9,-,TRBD1,CASSVVRGHTEAFF
TRBV5-1,-,TRBD1,CASSTRQGEPGANVLTF
TRBV5-1,-,TRBD1,CASSLEQGASDGYTF